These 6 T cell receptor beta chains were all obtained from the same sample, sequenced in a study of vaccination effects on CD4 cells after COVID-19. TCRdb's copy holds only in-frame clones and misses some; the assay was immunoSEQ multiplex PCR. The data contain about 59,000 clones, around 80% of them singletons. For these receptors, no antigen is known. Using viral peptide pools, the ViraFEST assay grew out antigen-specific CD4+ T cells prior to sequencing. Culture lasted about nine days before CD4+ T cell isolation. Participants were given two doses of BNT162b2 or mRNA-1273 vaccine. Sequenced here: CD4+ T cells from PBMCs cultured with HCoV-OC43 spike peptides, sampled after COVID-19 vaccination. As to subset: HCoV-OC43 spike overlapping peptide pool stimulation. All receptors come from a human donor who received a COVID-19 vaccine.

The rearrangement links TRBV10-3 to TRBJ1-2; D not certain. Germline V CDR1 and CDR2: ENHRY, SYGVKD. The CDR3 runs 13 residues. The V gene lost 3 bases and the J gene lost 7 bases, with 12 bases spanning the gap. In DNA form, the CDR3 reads TGTGCCATCAGTGACCAGCGGGGTCTTGGCTACACCTTC. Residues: CAISDQRGLGYTF.

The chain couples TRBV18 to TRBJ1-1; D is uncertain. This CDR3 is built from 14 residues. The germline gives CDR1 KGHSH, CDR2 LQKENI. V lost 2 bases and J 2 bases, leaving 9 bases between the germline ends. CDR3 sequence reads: CASSPGSENTEAFF. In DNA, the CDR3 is TGTGCCAGCTCACCAGGATCAGAAAACACTGAAGCTTTCTTT.

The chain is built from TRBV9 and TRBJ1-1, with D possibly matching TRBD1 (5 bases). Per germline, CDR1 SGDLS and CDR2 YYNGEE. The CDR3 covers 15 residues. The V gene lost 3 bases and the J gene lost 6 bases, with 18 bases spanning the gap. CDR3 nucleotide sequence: TGTGCCAGCAGCGCGATGACGGGGGAGATCGCTGAAGCTTTCTTT. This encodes CASSAMTGEIAEAFF.

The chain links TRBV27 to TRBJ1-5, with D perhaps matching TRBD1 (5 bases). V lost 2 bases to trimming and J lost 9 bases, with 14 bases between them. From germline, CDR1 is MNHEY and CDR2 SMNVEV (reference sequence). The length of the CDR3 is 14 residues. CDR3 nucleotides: TGTGCCAGCAGTTTAGGGCAGGGTGGTCGGCCCCAGCATTTT. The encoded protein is CASSLGQGGRPQHF.

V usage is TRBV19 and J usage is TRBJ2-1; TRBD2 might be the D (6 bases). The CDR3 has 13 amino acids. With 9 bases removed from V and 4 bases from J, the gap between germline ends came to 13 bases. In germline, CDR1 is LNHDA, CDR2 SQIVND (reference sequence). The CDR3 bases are TGTGCCAGCAGACTAGACATGTACAATGAGCAGTTCTTC. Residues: CASRLDMYNEQFF.

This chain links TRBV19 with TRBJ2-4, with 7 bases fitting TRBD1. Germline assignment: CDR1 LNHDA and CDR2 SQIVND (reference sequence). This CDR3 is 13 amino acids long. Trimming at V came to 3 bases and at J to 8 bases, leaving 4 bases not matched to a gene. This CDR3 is CASSIRQGDIQYF. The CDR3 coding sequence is TGTGCCAGTAGTATTCGACAGGGAGACATTCAGTACTTC.